Listed here is a single T cell receptor (beta chain). CDR3 length: 12 residues. Between the trimmed V and J ends, which lost 4 bases and 8 bases, there was a span of 11 bases. Germline loops: CDR1 ENHRY, CDR2 SYGVKD. This sample is part of a study of blood T cell repertoires in COVID-19. Produced via immunoSEQ multiplex PCR; TCRdb's table is partial and in-frame only. The sample consists of over 250,000 clones, roughly nine tenths of them appearing once. The receptor comes from a woman in her fifties or sixties who had recovered from COVID-19. Sequencing used PBMCs or T cells enriched from blood (not recorded which). The chain combines TRBV10-3 with TRBJ1-2, with D maybe TRBD1 (6 bases). This chain's CDR3 is CAISGTDFGYTF. The CDR3 nucleotides are TGTGCCATCAGTGGGACAGATTTCGGCTACACCTTC.